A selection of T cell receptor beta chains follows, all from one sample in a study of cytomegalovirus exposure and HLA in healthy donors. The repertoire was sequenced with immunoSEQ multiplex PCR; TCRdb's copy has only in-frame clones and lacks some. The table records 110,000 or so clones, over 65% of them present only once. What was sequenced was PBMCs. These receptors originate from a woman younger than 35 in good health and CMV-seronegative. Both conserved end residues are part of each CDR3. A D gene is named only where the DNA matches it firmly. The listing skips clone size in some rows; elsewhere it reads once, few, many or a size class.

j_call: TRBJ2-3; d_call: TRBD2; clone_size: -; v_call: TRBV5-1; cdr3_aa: CASSLGLAGVSSTDTQYF; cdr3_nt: TGCGCCAGCAGTCTGGGACTAGCGGGGGTCTCAAGCACAGATACGCAGTATTTT
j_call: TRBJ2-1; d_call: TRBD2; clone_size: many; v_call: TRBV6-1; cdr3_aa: CASGGLAGGYNEQFF; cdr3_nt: TGTGCCAGCGGGGGACTAGCGGGAGGTTACAATGAGCAGTTCTTC
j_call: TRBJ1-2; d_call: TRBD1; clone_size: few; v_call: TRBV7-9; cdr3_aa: CASSSPETGFSRRGYTF; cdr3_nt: TGTGCCAGCAGCTCGCCGGAGACAGGGTTCTCCAGGAGAGGCTACACCTTC
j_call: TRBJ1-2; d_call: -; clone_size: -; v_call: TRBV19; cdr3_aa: CASSSKWGVRGGYTF; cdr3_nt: TGTGCCAGTAGTTCGAAATGGGGGGTGCGCGGTGGCTACACCTTC
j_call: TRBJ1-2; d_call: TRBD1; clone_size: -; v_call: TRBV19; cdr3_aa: CASRPTGVYGYTF; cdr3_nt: TGTGCCAGTAGGCCCACAGGGGTCTATGGCTACACCTTC
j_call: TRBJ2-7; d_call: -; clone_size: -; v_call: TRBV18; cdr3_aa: CASSPARDSYEQYF; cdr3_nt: TGTGCCAGCTCACCAGCCAGGGATTCCTACGAGCAGTACTTC
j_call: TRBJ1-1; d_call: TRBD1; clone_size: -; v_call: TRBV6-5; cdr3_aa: CASSLDRGYTEAFF; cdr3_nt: TGTGCCAGCAGCCTTGACAGGGGGTACACTGAAGCTTTCTTT
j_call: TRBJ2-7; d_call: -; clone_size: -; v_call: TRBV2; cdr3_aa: CASSEAIGQLRYF; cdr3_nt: TGTGCCAGCAGTGAAGCGATAGGACAGTTAAGGTACTTC
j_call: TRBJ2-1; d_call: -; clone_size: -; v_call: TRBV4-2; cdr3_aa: CASSQRDSNSEQFF; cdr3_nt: TGTGCCAGCAGCCAGAGGGACTCCAATTCTGAGCAGTTCTTC
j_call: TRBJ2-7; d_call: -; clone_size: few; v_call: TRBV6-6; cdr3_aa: CATLHFQGRTYEQYF; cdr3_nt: TGTGCCACCCTACATTTTCAGGGGAGAACCTACGAGCAGTACTTC
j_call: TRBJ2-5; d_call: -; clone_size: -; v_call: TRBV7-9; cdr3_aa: CASSLGLQGLRETQYF; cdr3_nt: TGTGCCAGCAGCTTAGGCCTCCAGGGGCTTCGAGAGACCCAGTACTTC
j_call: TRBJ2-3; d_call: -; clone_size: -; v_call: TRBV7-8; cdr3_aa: CASSLEGVLQYF; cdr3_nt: TGTGCCAGCAGCTTAGAGGGGGTACTGCAGTATTTT
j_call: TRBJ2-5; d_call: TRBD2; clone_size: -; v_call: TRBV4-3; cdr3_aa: CASSLQRLAGGETQYF; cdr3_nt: TGCGCCAGCAGCCTTCAGAGGCTAGCGGGCGGAGAGACCCAGTACTTC
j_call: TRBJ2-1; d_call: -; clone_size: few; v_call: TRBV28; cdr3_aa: CASSRVNEQFF; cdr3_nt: TGTGCCAGCTCCAGGGTCAATGAGCAGTTCTTC
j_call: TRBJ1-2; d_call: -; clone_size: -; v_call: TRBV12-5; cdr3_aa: CASGLWGGGYTF; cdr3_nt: TGTGCTAGTGGTTTGTGGGGGGGTGGCTACACCTTC
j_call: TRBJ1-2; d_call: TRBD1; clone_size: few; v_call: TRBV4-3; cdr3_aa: CASSQESGQNYGYTF; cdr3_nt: TGCGCCAGCAGCCAAGAGTCGGGACAGAACTATGGCTACACCTTC
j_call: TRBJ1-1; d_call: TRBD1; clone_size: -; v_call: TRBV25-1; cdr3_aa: CASSELGRGTEAFF; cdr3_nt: TGTGCCAGCAGTGAATTAGGCAGGGGGACTGAAGCTTTCTTT
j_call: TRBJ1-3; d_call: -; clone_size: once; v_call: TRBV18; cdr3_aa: CASSPGQSSGNTIYF; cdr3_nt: TGTGCCAGCTCACCAGGGCAGAGCTCTGGAAACACCATATATTTT
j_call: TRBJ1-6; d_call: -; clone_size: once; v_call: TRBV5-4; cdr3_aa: CASSLQDNSPLHF; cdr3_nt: TGTGCCAGCAGCCTACAGGATAATTCACCCCTCCACTTT
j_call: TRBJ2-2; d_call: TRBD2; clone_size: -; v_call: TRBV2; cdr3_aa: CASRGLAGAGELFF; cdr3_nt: TGTGCCAGCAGGGGACTAGCGGGGGCCGGGGAGCTGTTTTTT
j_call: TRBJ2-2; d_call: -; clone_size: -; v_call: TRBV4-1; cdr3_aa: CASSPPGANTGELFF; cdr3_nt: TGCGCCAGCAGCCCCCCAGGGGCTAACACCGGGGAGCTGTTTTTT
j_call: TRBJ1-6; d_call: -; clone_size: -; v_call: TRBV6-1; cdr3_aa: CASIPNEVNSPLHF; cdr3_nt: TGTGCCAGCATCCCCAACGAGGTCAATTCACCCCTCCACTTT
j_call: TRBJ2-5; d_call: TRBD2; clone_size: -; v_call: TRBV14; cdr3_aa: CASSQFSGGQETQYF; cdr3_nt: TGTGCCAGCAGCCAATTCAGCGGGGGGCAAGAGACCCAGTACTTC
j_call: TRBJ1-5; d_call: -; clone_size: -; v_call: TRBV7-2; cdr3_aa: CASSSGEVSQPQHF; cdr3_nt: TGTGCCAGCAGCTCCGGAGAAGTAAGTCAGCCCCAGCATTTT
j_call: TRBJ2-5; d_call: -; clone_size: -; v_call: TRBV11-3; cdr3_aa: CASSSRGSVGETQYF; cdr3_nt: TGTGCCAGCAGCTCCCGGGGTAGCGTGGGAGAGACCCAGTACTTC
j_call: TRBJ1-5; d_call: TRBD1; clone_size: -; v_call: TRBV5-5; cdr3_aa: CASSLPGTGGLSNQPQHF; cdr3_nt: TGTGCCAGCAGCCTCCCTGGGACAGGAGGGCTGAGCAATCAGCCCCAGCATTTT
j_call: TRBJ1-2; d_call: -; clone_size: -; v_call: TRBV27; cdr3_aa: CASRRAGDYGYTF; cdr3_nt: TGTGCCAGCAGGCGGGCAGGGGACTATGGCTACACCTTC
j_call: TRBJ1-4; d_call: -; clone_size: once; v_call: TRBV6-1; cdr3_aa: CASSEWGRVNEKLFF; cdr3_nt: TGTGCCAGCAGTGAATGGGGGAGGGTGAATGAAAAACTGTTTTTT
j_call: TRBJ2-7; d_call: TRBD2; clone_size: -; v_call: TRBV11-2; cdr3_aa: CASSFGLAGAHHEQYF; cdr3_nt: TGTGCCAGCAGCTTTGGACTAGCGGGAGCCCACCACGAGCAGTACTTC
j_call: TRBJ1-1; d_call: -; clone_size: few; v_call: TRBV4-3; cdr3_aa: CASSHQQGSTEAFF; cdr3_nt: TGCGCCAGCAGCCACCAACAGGGATCCACTGAAGCTTTCTTT
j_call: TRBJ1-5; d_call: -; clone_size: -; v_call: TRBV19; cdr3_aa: CASSPWAGNQPQHF; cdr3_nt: TGTGCCAGTAGTCCTTGGGCGGGAAATCAGCCCCAGCATTTT
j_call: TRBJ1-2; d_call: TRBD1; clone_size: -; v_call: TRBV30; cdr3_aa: CAWSRDRNYGYTF; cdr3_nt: TGTGCCTGGAGCCGGGACAGGAACTATGGCTACACCTTC
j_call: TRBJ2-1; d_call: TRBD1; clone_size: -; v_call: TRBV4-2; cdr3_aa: CASSQVGTGHNEQFF; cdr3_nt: TGTGCCAGCAGCCAAGTCGGGACAGGTCACAATGAGCAGTTCTTC
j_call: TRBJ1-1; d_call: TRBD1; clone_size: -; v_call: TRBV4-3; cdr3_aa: CASSQDGTGGTEAFF; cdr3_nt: TGCGCCAGCAGCCAGGATGGGACAGGGGGCACTGAAGCTTTCTTT
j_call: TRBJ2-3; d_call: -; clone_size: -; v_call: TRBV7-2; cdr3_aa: CASSLKQQDRSTQYF; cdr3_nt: TGTGCCAGCAGCTTAAAGCAGCAGGACAGAAGCACGCAGTATTTT
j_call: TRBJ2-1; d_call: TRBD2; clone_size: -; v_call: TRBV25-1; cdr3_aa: CASSETSENNEQFF; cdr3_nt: TGTGCCAGCAGTGAAACTAGCGAAAACAATGAGCAGTTCTTC